The entry below describes one T cell receptor beta chain. These data come from a study of blood T cell repertoires in COVID-19. For the study at large: Samples came from the United States, Italy and Spain, spanning acute and convalescent COVID-19. From T cells, B-cell-depleted T cells, or PBMCs came the material, which was cDNA or gDNA.

Per the original methods: Reference gene primer amplification in the assay estimated nucleated cell counts. Measured with immunoSEQ multiplex PCR; TCRdb has only the in-frame clones, and not every one. The V and J calls and the clone size are those of that table, but D and trimming were determined from the DNA. The sample lists a few hundred thousand clones; 85% to 90% were seen once. Sequencing was done on a sample of peripheral blood. The TCR originated in a man aged 55 to 70 with acute or convalescent COVID-19.

Here the CDR3 DNA reads TGTGCCAGCACAGACAGGGGGCCTGCGGGAGATACGCAGTATTTT. Translating gives CASTDRGPAGDTQYF. The chain couples TRBV5-4 to TRBJ2-3, with 10 nucleotides matching TRBD1. V lost 6 bases, J lost 5 bases, and 9 bases stayed unmatched. The CDR3 totals 15 residues. The germline V gene encodes CDR1 SGHNT and CDR2 YYREEE (reference sequence).